The 23 T cell receptor beta chains listed next were all sequenced from one sample in a study of T-cell memory formation after mild COVID-19. TCRdb independently ran MiXCR on the 5' RACE reads; one entry per CDR3 protein. In the table there are tens of thousands of distinct CDR3 sequences, about 6.1% of which are singletons. Sample: PBMCs or a T cell subset sorted from them (not recorded which). Every receptor here comes from an adult who had mild COVID-19 (a few samples of this study predate the infection). Cell type and time point are not known.

This clonotype has just a few counts. This chain connects TRBV5-5 to TRBJ1-4; TRBD1 matches at 8 bases. Germline V lookup: CDR1 SGHKS, CDR2 YYEKEE (reference sequence). CDR3 size: 16 residues. Trimming removed 6 bases from V and 6 bases from J; junction bases left unmatched: 13. DNA for the CDR3: TGTGCCAGCAACCCCCCGACAGGGGCGATAGATGAAAAACTGTTTTTT. Encoded protein: CASNPPTGAIDEKLFF. The full variable domain, in which reference TRBV5-5 and TRBJ1-4 provide the parts outside the CDR3, is DAGVTQSPTHLIKTRGQQVTLRCSPISGHKSVSWYQQVLGQGPQFIFQYYEKEERGRGNFPDRFSARQFPNYSSELNVNALLLGDSALYLCASNPPTGAIDEKLFFGSGTQLSVL.

This clonotype appeared a few times. The V call is TRBV2, the J call TRBJ2-5; 10 bases fit TRBD2. J lost 7 bases, V lost 7 bases, and 9 bases had no gene match. The CDR3 is made up of 14 amino acids. CDR1 SNHLY and CDR2 FYNNEI come from the germline V gene. This CDR3 is CASTGLAARATQYF. In DNA form, the CDR3 reads TGTGCCAGCACAGGACTAGCGGCCAGGGCGACCCAGTACTTC.

This clonotype has ten or more counts. V gene TRBV7-9 combines with J gene TRBJ2-3, with D maybe TRBD1 (5 bases). Deletions cut 5 bases from V and 7 bases from J, with 10 bases between. This CDR3 is 12 amino acids long. CDR1 is SEHNR and CDR2 is FQNEAQ in the germline V gene (reference sequence). The CDR3 DNA is TGTGCCAGCAGCCAGGGCGGATATACGCAGTATTTT. Residues: CASSQGGYTQYF.

This clonotype was counted between two and nine times. The chain carries TRBV12-3 or TRBV12-4 and TRBJ1-4; D is perhaps TRBD1 (6 bases). This CDR3 contains 14 residues. V lost 5 bases and J 3 bases, leaving 10 bases between the germline ends. This CDR3 reads CASSKTGPNEKLFF. Here the CDR3 DNA reads TGTGCCAGCAGTAAGACAGGCCCTAATGAAAAACTGTTTTTT.

This clonotype was seen repeatedly, ten times or more. The rearrangement uses TRBV5-4 and TRBJ2-7, with 9 bases matching TRBD1. The CDR3 extends over 15 amino acids. V shed 0 bases and J 1 base; nucleotides not matched to a gene: 2. Germline CDR1 is SGHNT and CDR2 is YYREEE (reference sequence). CDR3 nucleotide sequence: TGTGCCAGCAGCTTGGGGACAGGGGCTTCCTACGAGCAGTACTTC. Translation gives CASSLGTGASYEQYF. Variable domain in full (rest from reference TRBV5-4 and TRBJ2-7): ETGVTQSPTHLIKTRGQQVTLRCSSQSGHNTVSWYQQALGQGPQFIFQYYREEENGRGNFPPRFSGLQFPNYSSELNVNALELDDSALYLCASSLGTGASYEQYFGPGTRLTVT.

This clonotype was recorded at least ten times. The chain links TRBV3-1 to TRBJ1-1, with a possible D match to TRBD1 (5 bases). This CDR3 is 13 amino acids long. The ends were cut back, 0 bases at V and 4 bases at J, with 6 bases in the middle. The germline gives CDR1 LGHDT, CDR2 YNNKEL (reference sequence). The CDR3 protein is CASSQEGVTEAFF. The DNA for the CDR3 is TGTGCCAGCAGCCAAGAAGGGGTCACTGAAGCTTTCTTT.

The table lists this clonotype with many counts. The V gene is TRBV7-8, the J gene TRBJ2-1; a weak D match, TRBD2 (5 bases). Between the trimmed V and J ends, which lost 5 bases and 6 bases, there was a span of 17 bases. CDR1 is SGHVS and CDR2 is FQNEAQ in the germline V gene. The CDR3 consists of 15 residues. The CDR3 sequence: CASSLRTPPFNEQFF. The CDR3 DNA is TGTGCCAGCAGCCTACGGACTCCTCCCTTCAATGAGCAGTTCTTC.

This clonotype was counted at least ten times. The genes are TRBV20-1 and TRBJ1-1; no clear D. Germline V gives CDR1 DFQATT, CDR2 SNEGSKA (reference sequence). The CDR3 loop spans 13 amino acids. V was clipped by 5 bases and J by 1 base, with 11 bases between them. The CDR3: CSAPPRGNTEAFF. CDR3 in DNA: TGCAGTGCTCCCCCACGGGGGAACACTGAAGCTTTCTTT.

The table lists this clonotype with a few counts. The chain links TRBV6-5 to TRBJ1-3, with D perhaps TRBD1 (6 bases). The CDR3 runs to 16 residues. V dropped 6 bases and J dropped 3 bases, with 18 bases sitting between them. Germline lookup yields CDR1 MNHEY and CDR2 SVGAGI. The CDR3, as DNA: TGTGCCAGCAGATCCCCGACCGGGGGCAGTGGAAACACCATATATTTT. It is translated as CASRSPTGGSGNTIYF.

This clonotype was counted a few times. The chain has TRBV7-3 and TRBJ2-3; 7 bases map to TRBD1. There are 16 residues in the CDR3. Germline V gene sequence: CDR1 SGHTA, CDR2 FQGTGA. Trimming took 3 bases from V and 1 from J; bases not matched to a gene: 7. CDR3 protein: CASSFRTGTGTDTQYF. In DNA form, the CDR3 reads TGTGCCAGCAGCTTCCGGACAGGAACTGGCACAGATACGCAGTATTTT.

The CDR3 bases are TGCGCCAGCAGCCGTATTCCCGGAGACACTGAAGCTTTCTTT. Protein: CASSRIPGDTEAFF. The rearrangement links TRBV5-1 to TRBJ1-1; no reliable D call. This CDR3 region has 14 residues. Germline V gene lookup returns CDR1 SGHRS and CDR2 YFSETQ. Trimming left V 4 bases short and J 3 bases short, with 13 bases between.

This clonotype was counted at least ten times. The chain combines TRBV11-1 with TRBJ2-1; 7 nucleotides align to TRBD1. The CDR3 sequence is 15 residues long. V lost 5 bases, J lost 0 bases, and 4 bases stayed unmatched. Germline V gives CDR1 SGHAT, CDR2 FQDESV (reference sequence). The CDR3 is CASSRQGGSYNEQFF. The CDR3 region has the DNA TGTGCCAGCAGCCGACAGGGTGGCTCCTACAATGAGCAGTTCTTC.

The chain has TRBV18 and TRBJ2-7, with 9 nucleotides matching TRBD1. V lost 6 bases, J lost 1 base, and 4 bases stayed unmatched. Germline values: CDR1 KGHSH, CDR2 LQKENI. CDR3 length: 14 residues. As DNA, the CDR3 is TGTGCCAGCTCCCCGGGGACAGGGTCCTACGAGCAGTACTTC. Amino acids: CASSPGTGSYEQYF.

This clonotype came up many times. The CDR3 coding sequence is TGCGCCAGCAAGGACAGTCTCGCGAACACCGGGGAGCTGTTTTTT. It translates to CASKDSLANTGELFF. This chain uses TRBV5-1 with TRBJ2-2; D may be TRBD1 (6 bases). Per germline, CDR1 SGHRS and CDR2 YFSETQ. V dropped 6 bases and J dropped 0 bases, with 12 bases sitting between them. The CDR3 has 15 amino acids.

The rearrangement links TRBV9 to TRBJ1-4; no definite D call. The CDR3 is made up of 15 amino acids. CDR1 SGDLS and CDR2 YYNGEE come from the germline V gene. V shed 4 bases and J shed 7 bases, with 17 bases lying between them. CDR3 nucleotide sequence: TGTGCCAGCAGCTCCTCCCAAACTCGTACTGAAAAACTGTTTTTT. This gives the protein CASSSSQTRTEKLFF.

The chain couples TRBV3-1 to TRBJ2-1, with TRBD1 identical over 8 bases. Losses at the gene ends were 5 bases for V and 6 bases for J; bases not matched to a gene: 3. There are 13 residues in the CDR3. The germline gives CDR1 LGHDT, CDR2 YNNKEL (reference sequence). CDR3 bases: TGTGCCAGCAGCTACACAGGGGGCAATGAGCAGTTCTTC. Translated: CASSYTGGNEQFF.

The gene calls are TRBV7-6 and TRBJ2-5; 10 bases are a match to TRBD2. CDR3 length: 17 amino acids. The V gene end was trimmed by 5 bases and the J gene end by 5 bases; junction bases not matched to a gene: 14. Germline loops: CDR1 SGHVS, CDR2 FNYEAQ. The CDR3 sequence is CASSRAQRGGLRETQYF. The DNA of the CDR3 is TGTGCCAGCAGCCGCGCCCAGCGGGGGGGCCTTCGGGAGACCCAGTACTTC.

This clonotype was seen ten or more times. The V gene is TRBV29-1, the J gene TRBJ2-3; D remains ambiguous. Germline lookup yields CDR1 SQVTM and CDR2 ANQGSEA. Trimming cost V 6 bases and J 2 bases, with 15 bases left between them. The CDR3 totals 14 residues. CDR3: CSVVQEGITDTQYF. CDR3 nucleotides: TGCAGCGTCGTCCAGGAAGGAATCACAGATACGCAGTATTTT.

This clonotype was seen repeatedly, ten times or more. The V and J genes are TRBV7-2 and TRBJ2-1, with TRBD1 as a possible D gene (5 bases). CDR1 and CDR2 from the germline V gene are SGHTA and FQGNSA. The length of the CDR3 is 14 residues. Trimming took 3 bases from V and 9 from J, leaving 15 bases between them. This CDR3 reads CASSFGRTSAEQFF. CDR3 coding DNA: TGTGCCAGCAGCTTTGGTAGGACAAGCGCTGAGCAGTTCTTC.

This chain's CDR3 is CASTLQGNQPQHF. The CDR3 nucleotides are TGTGCCAGCACCCTCCAGGGCAATCAGCCCCAGCATTTT. The chain joins TRBV12-3 or TRBV12-4 to TRBJ1-5; D gene unclear. The CDR3 is made up of 13 amino acids. The V end lost 7 bases, the J end lost 2 bases, and 9 bases lay between the germline ends.

The CDR3 region has the DNA TGTGCCAGCGGAGGGACTAGCGGGAGAACCTCCACAGATACGCAGTATTTT. Its translation: CASGGTSGRTSTDTQYF. The chain joins TRBV12-3 or TRBV12-4 to TRBJ2-3, with 14 bases identical to TRBD2. The CDR3 has 17 amino acids. The V and J ends lost 8 bases and 2 bases, in that order; junction bases with no gene match: 9.

This clonotype was seen only a few times. The chain carries TRBV7-2 and TRBJ2-3; TRBD2 is a possible D gene (6 bases). Germline-derived CDR1 and CDR2 are SGHTA and FQGNSA. The CDR3 has 14 residues. The V gene lost 3 bases and the J gene lost 4 bases, with 11 bases spanning the gap. The CDR3 nucleotides read TGTGCCAGCAGCTTGAGGACTACCCCAGATACGCAGTATTTT. Residues: CASSLRTTPDTQYF. Filled out from reference TRBV7-2 and TRBJ2-3, the complete variable domain reads GAGVSQSPSNKVTEKGKDVELRCDPISGHTALYWYRQSLGQGLEFLIYFQGNSAPDKSGLPSDRFSAERTGGSVSTLTIQRTQQEDSAVYLCASSLRTTPDTQYFGPGTRLTVL.

The chain uses TRBV29-1 and TRBJ2-7; D gene unclear. This CDR3 has 12 residues. Trimming stripped 4 bases from V and 4 bases from J, with 11 bases between. CDR1 is SQVTM, CDR2 ANQGSEA, per germline. Here the CDR3 reads CSVGRNRYEQYF. The CDR3 DNA reads TGCAGCGTTGGACGAAACAGATACGAGCAGTACTTC.